These 11 T cell receptor beta chains originate from one sample sequenced in a study of blood T cell repertoires in COVID-19. Method: immunoSEQ multiplex PCR; TCRdb's copy keeps in-frame clones and lacks some. This table holds 50,000 to 75,000 clones, around 92% found once. The sample was peripheral blood. These receptors came from a man aged 55 to 69 with acute or convalescent COVID-19.

The chain recombines TRBV9 with TRBJ2-2; tentatively, D is TRBD1 (5 bases). Germline lookup yields CDR1 SGDLS and CDR2 YYNGEE. V was clipped by 4 bases and J by 11 bases, with 15 bases between them. The CDR3 has 13 amino acids. CDR3 DNA: TGTGCCAGCAGCCCCACAGACAGAGGCGAGCTGTTTTTT. This translates into CASSPTDRGELFF.

The chain combines TRBV5-1 with TRBJ2-1, with 7 positions matching TRBD1. Germline CDR1 reads SGHRS; CDR2 reads YFSETQ. V shed 4 bases and J 9 bases; nucleotides not matched to a gene: 13. This CDR3 region has 15 residues. The CDR3: CASSPGQLGSPEQFF. The CDR3 region has the DNA TGCGCCAGCAGCCCGGGACAGCTCGGGTCCCCTGAGCAGTTCTTC.

This chain connects TRBV30 to TRBJ1-6, with a possible D match to TRBD1 (6 bases). From germline, CDR1 is GTSNPN and CDR2 SVGIG (reference sequence). The V and J ends lost 2 bases and 5 bases respectively, with 7 bases between them. The CDR3 consists of 13 residues. The CDR3: CAWSSGDNSPLHF. Written as DNA, the CDR3 is TGTGCCTGGAGTTCAGGGGATAATTCACCCCTCCACTTT.

The chain has TRBV7-6 and TRBJ2-7; TRBD1 matches at 8 bases. The CDR3 runs to 15 residues. CDR1 is SGHVS and CDR2 is FNYEAQ in the germline V gene. V trimming: 1 base; J trimming: 2 bases; junction bases outside the gene matches: 4. The CDR3 loop is CASSLGGQAAYEQYF. The CDR3 DNA follows: TGTGCCAGCAGCTTAGGGGGACAGGCGGCCTACGAGCAGTACTTC.

The V and J genes are TRBV6-5 and TRBJ2-2, with a possible D match to TRBD2 (6 bases). Germline CDR1 MNHEY, CDR2 SVGAGI. This CDR3 spans 15 amino acids. Trimming stripped 2 bases from V and 3 bases from J, with 10 bases between. The CDR3 here is CASSYVRGYTGELFF. CDR3 coding DNA: TGTGCCAGCAGTTACGTCCGGGGGTACACCGGGGAGCTGTTTTTT.

The chain combines TRBV28 with TRBJ1-2; no definite D call. The CDR3 is 14 residues long. CDR1 is MDHEN, CDR2 SYDVKM, per germline. The V end lost 3 bases, the J end lost 6 bases, and 14 bases lay between the germline ends. The CDR3 coding sequence is TGTGCCAGCAGTTTTGGGTCCGGGTCCAATGGCTACACCTTC. Protein: CASSFGSGSNGYTF.

The rearrangement uses TRBV13 and TRBJ1-6; D gene ambiguous. From germline, CDR1 is PRHDT and CDR2 FYEKMQ (reference sequence). V was clipped by 5 bases and J by 0 bases, with 8 bases between them. CDR3 size: 15 residues. The CDR3 reads CASSPRSSYNSPLHF. The CDR3 DNA follows: TGTGCCAGCAGCCCACGGAGCTCCTATAATTCACCCCTCCACTTT.

The chain recombines TRBV4-2 with TRBJ1-1; 8 bases are shared with TRBD1. The CDR3 extends over 15 amino acids. The germline V gene has CDR1 LGHNA and CDR2 YNFKEQ. V lost 3 bases and J lost 5; bases outside the gene matches: 8. The CDR3 sequence is CASSQQGAPGTEAFF. The DNA of the CDR3 is TGTGCCAGCAGCCAGCAGGGGGCGCCTGGGACTGAAGCTTTCTTT.

The rearrangement uses TRBV20-1 and TRBJ1-2, with D unclear. Germline V lookup: CDR1 DFQATT, CDR2 SNEGSKA (reference sequence). The CDR3 contains 10 residues. V was shortened by 5 bases and J by 7 bases, with 8 bases between the two germline ends. The CDR3 sequence is CSAVTSGYTF. The CDR3 DNA follows: TGCAGTGCTGTCACATCTGGCTACACCTTC.

The rearrangement uses TRBV2 and TRBJ1-3; 7 bases agree with TRBD1. Trimming took 1 base from V and 5 from J; bases not matched to a gene: 5. From germline, CDR1 is SNHLY and CDR2 FYNNEI. The length of the CDR3 is 15 residues. The CDR3 here is CASSEGQGIRNTIYF. The CDR3 DNA is TGTGCCAGCAGTGAAGGACAGGGAATAAGAAACACCATATATTTT.

The chain combines TRBV29-1 with TRBJ1-3; 9 bases line up with TRBD1. With V trimmed by 2 bases and J by 0 bases, 8 bases remained unmatched. Germline V gives CDR1 SQVTM, CDR2 ANQGSEA. The length of the CDR3 is 17 residues. The CDR3 bases are TGCAGCGTTGAATTACTTGGGACAGGGCTCTCTGGAAACACCATATATTTT. Protein product: CSVELLGTGLSGNTIYF.